The subject of this entry is one TCR beta chain. The sample comes from a study of blood T cell repertoires in COVID-19. On the study more broadly: Whether acute or convalescent, the COVID-19 samples came from the United States, Italy and Spain. In each case, the material was cDNA or gDNA derived from T cells, B-cell-depleted T cells, or PBMCs.

V gave up 7 bases and J gave up 4 bases, with 14 bases separating them. Germline CDR1 is MNHEY and CDR2 is SVGAGI. This CDR3 is 14 amino acids long. How the authors handled the data: Scientists estimated how many nucleated cells there were by amplifying reference gene primers. Sequencing used immunoSEQ multiplex PCR; TCRdb keeps in-frame clones, though not all of them. V, J and clone size were drawn from that table, and D and trimming were deduced from the DNA. The sample lists around 100,000 clones, around 90% occurring once. The source material was peripheral blood. The TCR originated in a human donor in a cohort sampled during active COVID-19. The chain couples TRBV6-5 to TRBJ1-5, with a possible D match to TRBD1 (6 bases). The CDR3 bases are TGTGCCAGCAAACAGGACAGCCGTAATCAGCCCCAGCATTTT. Translated: CASKQDSRNQPQHF.